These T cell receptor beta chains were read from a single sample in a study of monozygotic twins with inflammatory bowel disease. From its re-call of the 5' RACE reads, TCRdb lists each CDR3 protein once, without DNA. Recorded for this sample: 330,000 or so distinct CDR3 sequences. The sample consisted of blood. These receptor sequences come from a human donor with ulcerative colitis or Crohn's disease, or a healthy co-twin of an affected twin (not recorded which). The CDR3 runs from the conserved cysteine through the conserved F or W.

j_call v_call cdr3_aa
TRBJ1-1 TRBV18 CASSLRTSLTEAFF
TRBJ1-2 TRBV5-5 CASSLGQGPYHGYTF
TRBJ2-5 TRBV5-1 CASCKTSGGETQYF
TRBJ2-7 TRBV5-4 CASSAKDKNYEQYF
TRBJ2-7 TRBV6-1 CASSQQGSYEQYF
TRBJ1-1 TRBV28 CASSPAQYRVGEAFF
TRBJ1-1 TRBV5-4 CASSPSWTEKNTEAFF
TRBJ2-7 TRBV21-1 CASSKEGGRPREQYF
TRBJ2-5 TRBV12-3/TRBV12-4 CASSQGQGKQETQYF
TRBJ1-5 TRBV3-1 CASSQDAGPSQPQHF
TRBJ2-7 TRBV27 CASSGSSGYEQYF
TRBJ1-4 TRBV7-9 CASSRTNEKLFF
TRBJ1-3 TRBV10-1 CASGTFGNTIYF
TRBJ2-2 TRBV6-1 CAGRSGGVNTGELFF
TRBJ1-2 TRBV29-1 CSALTAAQGYTF
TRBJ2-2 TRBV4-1 CASSQDRFGRQKGTGELFF
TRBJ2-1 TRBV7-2 CASSLERVGWNEQFF
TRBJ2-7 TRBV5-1 CASSTGTGAYEQYF